This T cell receptor (beta chain) originates from a study of response to subunit inactivated influenza vaccine. A few counts support this clonotype. TCRdb reprocessed the RT-PCR reads via MiXCR and lists one record per CDR3 protein. The sample includes hundreds of thousands of distinct CDR3 sequences, around 15% of them seen just once. V gave up 8 bases and J gave up 5 bases, with 8 bases separating them. This CDR3 comprises 11 residues. The germline V gene encodes CDR1 SGHTA and CDR2 FQGNSA. This sequence joins TRBV7-2 and TRBJ2-3; D is uncertain. The sequence was obtained from a man aged 50 to 59 who received an inactivated influenza vaccine. The sequencing used PBMCs from blood, collected 14 days before vaccination. This chain's CDR3 is CASASLDTQYF. CDR3 bases: TGTGCCAGCGCCTCTCTAGATACGCAGTATTTT.